A selection of T cell receptor beta chains follows, all from one sample in a study of tumor and adjacent non-tumor tissue in lung cancer. A single record per CDR3 protein comes from TCRdb applying MiXCR to the multiplex PCR reads. The profile covers 100,000 to 120,000 distinct CDR3 sequences, with approximately 84% appearing a single time and 22% taken by the ten largest. Source material: lung tumor tissue. These receptors were taken from a man in his sixties or seventies with non-small cell lung cancer. CDR3s leave out the opening cysteine and the closing phenylalanine or tryptophan.

>TRBJ2-1|TRBV29-1|12
SVAQDGFYNEQF
>TRBJ1-4|TRBV5-5|12
ASSPGDSNEKLF
>TRBJ1-1|TRBV4-3|13
ASSPIYRGNTEAL
>TRBJ2-3|TRBV10-2|13
PSSDQGQDTDTQY
>TRBJ2-1|TRBV4-3|14
ASSRDTSGRYNEYF
>TRBJ1-4|TRBV5-6|12
TNSWDRGFEKLF
>TRBJ1-2|TRBV11-2|12
ASSFTEGVYGYT
>TRBJ2-1|TRBV6-6|13
ASSSGEAATNERF
>TRBJ2-5|TRBV5-4|12
TSRMERYQEAQY
>TRBJ1-1|TRBV4-1|13
TISQVTGLNTEAF
>TRBJ2-2|TRBV29-1|10
NVGGNTGERF
>TRBJ2-3|TRBV29-1|13
SVGGVLGSTDTQY
>TRBJ2-7|TRBV4-1|10
ANSQSLNEQY
>TRBJ2-2|TRBV6-5|17
ASSYREGAGGPSGGELF
>TRBJ2-3|TRBV11-2|13
ASSLGSGGVDTQY
>TRBJ1-6|TRBV12-3/TRBV12-4|14
TSTSGTGGYNSPLL
>TRBJ2-7|TRBV6-6|12
ASWGKGETYEQY
>TRBJ2-3|TRBV20-1|19
SAKGFDRTGVSWEASDTQY
>TRBJ2-1|TRBV20-1|10
SSGTGSNEQF
>TRBJ1-4|TRBV11-2|13
TSSRSGTSKGKLF
>TRBJ2-3|TRBV7-2|15
GSSLRGTGVPTDTQY
>TRBJ2-2|TRBV11-3|13
DNSPRQGNSGELF
>TRBJ1-2|TRBV12-3/TRBV12-4|10
ASSYGIYGYT
>TRBJ2-5|TRBV28|12
ASSQQGPTKTQY
>TRBJ2-1|TRBV14|12
AISIQGPYNEQF
>TRBJ2-6|TRBV6-5|15
ASSSGTGGSGTNVLT
>TRBJ2-3|TRBV28|13
ASSFSKGGTDTQY
>TRBJ1-1|TRBV28|10
AGQSRSSEGF
>TRBJ2-5|TRBV5-1|14
ASNWRTGRLQETQY
>TRBJ2-2|TRBV28|13
ASNLLQTYTGELF
>TRBJ2-5|TRBV12-3/TRBV12-4|12
GSSFRGRQGTQY
>TRBJ2-3|TRBV18|13
ASSPGIHETDKQY
>TRBJ2-7|TRBV7-9|12
ASSSSWSSYEHY
>TRBJ2-3|TRBV4-1|13
ASSQEWTSTDTQY
>TRBJ1-5|TRBV19|12
ASRLGGTYQPQH
>TRBJ2-2|TRBV6-1|13
ANVTRGILYGELF
>TRBJ1-6|TRBV11-1|11
ASNRTMVSRLH
>TRBJ1-1|TRBV7-9|10
ASNPGTGTAF
>TRBJ2-5|TRBV10-3|12
ATRDDRGQETQY
>TRBJ1-5|TRBV6-1|14
ASSELLEGAHQPQH
>TRBJ2-3|TRBV5-1|16
PSSSRGEGAVVADTQY
>TRBJ2-1|TRBV15|16
ATSRDRYRTVTIAEQC
>TRBJ2-5|TRBV29-1|11
GVVDFSWVTQY
>TRBJ1-3|TRBV20-1|12
SAPSTGGGNTIY
>TRBJ2-1|TRBV6-6|8
SSATYEQF
>TRBJ2-1|TRBV12-5|14
ACCLANGGIYSEQF
>TRBJ1-1|TRBV21-1|13
ASSKLGDRATEAF
>TRBJ2-1|TRBV9|14
ASSGPSGRSYDEQF
>TRBJ2-1|TRBV4-1|15
ASVPSAGIRSYNERF